This T cell receptor beta chain was sequenced for a study of a mutant IDH1 vaccine in newly diagnosed glioma. Study information: Patients were started on vaccination 4-6 weeks after radiotherapy alone, or with temozolomide cycles. Previous care, which was radiotherapy, temozolomide, or both, most often involved both. Study results and caveats: Among patients, about 94% showed immune responses induced by the vaccine.

The protocol was immunoSEQ multiplex PCR, while the TCRdb copy is restricted to in-frame clones and leaves out a portion. The data hold around 31,000 clones, with over 50% observed a single time. Germline lookup yields CDR1 SQVTM and CDR2 ANQGSEA. The CDR3 is 14 amino acids. J was trimmed by 5 bases and V by 5 bases; bases with no gene match: 7. Time point noted: week 5, during vaccination. Each dose delivered 300 ug of mutant IDH1 20-mer peptide subcutaneously with imiquimod. Each donor presented with a new WHO grade 3 or 4 astrocytoma that tested IDH1-mutant and showed ATRX loss. In this sample, this clone turned up a few times. Antigen specificity is unknown.

This receptor was taken from a young woman with glioma. Material: PBMCs, obtained from a glioma patient whose treatment included an IDH1 peptide vaccine. The chain employs TRBV29-1 and TRBJ1-5; 9 nucleotides agree with TRBD1. The CDR3 here is CSVSGTGKDQPQHF. CDR3 nucleotides: TGCAGCGTTTCCGGGACAGGGAAGGATCAGCCCCAGCATTTT.